The next 16 T cell receptor beta chains were all read from a single sample in a study of T cell responses to AZD1222 COVID-19 vaccine. Some clones are missing from TCRdb's copy, which holds only in-frame ones; the method was immunoSEQ multiplex PCR. The data show more than 95,000 clones, more than 75% seen once. The source material was peripheral blood, sampled 28 days after the second dose of the MenACWY control vaccine. These TCRs come from an adult who received the MenACWY meningococcal vaccine as a control.

The chain joins TRBV27 to TRBJ2-4; 7 bases match TRBD2. Germline lookup yields CDR1 MNHEY and CDR2 SMNVEV (reference sequence). With V trimmed by 1 base and J by 7 bases, 1 base remained unmatched. This CDR3 region has 13 residues. CDR3 bases: TGTGCCAGCAGTTTATTGGGGGGGAACATTCAGTACTTC. It is translated as CASSLLGGNIQYF.

The rearrangement links TRBV21-1 to TRBJ2-6. TRBV21-1 constitutes a pseudogene. The CDR3 contains 18 residues. CDR3 loop: CASSKVEERDSGANVLTF. CDR3 nucleotides: TGTGCCAGCAGCAAAGTAGAGGAAAGGGATTCTGGGGCCAACGTCCTGACTTTC.

V is TRBV19 and J is TRBJ1-4; D ambiguous. Germline-derived CDR1 and CDR2 are LNHDA and SQIVND (reference sequence). Trimming removed 2 bases at V and 10 bases at J, with 5 bases between. The CDR3 length is 11 residues. As DNA, the CDR3 is TGTGCCAGTAGTATAACGGGAAAACTGTTTTTT. Its protein is CASSITGKLFF.

V gene TRBV2 combines with J gene TRBJ1-5, with D perhaps matching TRBD1 (5 bases). The germline gives CDR1 SNHLY, CDR2 FYNNEI. The CDR3 consists of 14 residues. V dropped 3 bases and J dropped 6 bases, with 12 bases sitting between them. The CDR3 DNA is TGTGCCAGCAGTGAGTCCGACAGATCTCAGCCCCAGCATTTT. The encoded protein is CASSESDRSQPQHF.

This chain links TRBV2 with TRBJ1-5, with a tentative D call TRBD1 (5 bases). Germline CDR1 SNHLY, CDR2 FYNNEI. V lost 6 bases, J lost 7 bases, and 13 bases lay in between. The CDR3 sequence is 13 residues long. Written as DNA, the CDR3 is TGTGCCAGCAGGGGATTTTCAGGGCAGCCCCAGCATTTT. This gives the protein CASRGFSGQPQHF.

This sequence joins TRBV19 and TRBJ1-1; TRBD1 might be the D (5 bases). CDR1 is LNHDA and CDR2 is SQIVND in the germline V gene (reference sequence). Trimming took off 1 base at V and 0 bases at J, with 9 bases between the two ends. This CDR3 is 15 amino acids long. This CDR3 reads CASSIGAGLNTEAFF. The DNA for the CDR3 is TGTGCCAGTAGTATAGGCGCAGGGTTGAACACTGAAGCTTTCTTT.

The rearrangement uses TRBV18 and TRBJ1-4; D unclear. CDR1 and CDR2 from the germline V gene are KGHSH and LQKENI. V shed 0 bases and J shed 0 bases, with 11 bases lying between them. The CDR3 is 17 residues long. CDR3 protein: CASSPPSLLSTNEKLFF. The CDR3 DNA is TGTGCCAGCTCACCACCCTCTTTGTTATCAACTAATGAAAAACTGTTTTTT.

The rearrangement links TRBV11-2 to TRBJ1-3; D unclear. Deletions cut 7 bases from V and 3 bases from J, with 13 bases between. CDR3 size: 14 residues. Per the germline V gene, CDR1 is SGHAT and CDR2 is FQNNGV. The CDR3 loop reads CASTDRTVGNTIYF. CDR3 sequence (DNA): TGTGCCAGCACCGATCGGACGGTTGGAAACACCATATATTTT. The complete variable domain, with remaining parts taken from reference TRBV11-2 and TRBJ1-3, reads EAGVAQSPRYKIIEKRQSVAFWCNPISGHATLYWYQQILGQGPKLLIQFQNNGVVDDSQLPKDRFSAERLKGVDSTLKIQPAKLEDSAVYLCASTDRTVGNTIYFGEGSWLTVV.

This sequence joins TRBV6-1 and TRBJ1-1, with D possibly being TRBD1 (5 bases). V shed 3 bases and J shed 7 bases, with 15 bases lying between them. Germline V CDR1 and CDR2: MNHNS, SASEGT. The CDR3 loop spans 14 amino acids. The CDR3 DNA reads as TGTGCCAGCAGTGATCCAGGGTGGGGGGTTGAAGCTTTCTTT. Its translation: CASSDPGWGVEAFF.

This chain links TRBV18 with TRBJ1-1; 7 bases align to TRBD1. Germline lookup yields CDR1 KGHSH and CDR2 LQKENI. V was pared by 2 bases and J by 1 base, with 4 bases of the junction left unmatched. The CDR3 contains 15 residues. CDR3 bases: TGTGCCAGCTCACCAAGCGGGACAGCGAACACTGAAGCTTTCTTT. Protein: CASSPSGTANTEAFF.

The CDR3 DNA follows: TGTGCCAGCAGGGAGGGACGGCGCGCTTTCTTT. This codes for CASREGRRAFF. The chain joins TRBV6-5 to TRBJ1-1; TRBD1 is a possible D gene (5 bases). Germline CDR1 MNHEY, CDR2 SVGAGI. V lost 6 bases and J 11 bases, leaving 13 bases between the germline ends. The CDR3 has 11 amino acids.

V and J are TRBV5-1 and TRBJ1-4; TRBD1 aligns across 10 bases. CDR3 length: 14 amino acids. The trim removed 4 bases at V and 5 bases at J, leaving 2 bases unmatched. From germline, CDR1 is SGHRS and CDR2 YFSETQ. CDR3: CASSPTGGNEKLFF. As DNA, the CDR3 is TGCGCCAGCAGCCCGACAGGGGGCAATGAAAAACTGTTTTTT. Full variable domain (rest looked up from reference TRBV5-1 and TRBJ1-4): KAGVTQTPRYLIKTRGQQVTLSCSPISGHRSVSWYQQTPGQGLQFLFEYFSETQRNKGNFPGRFSGRQFSNSRSEMNVSTLELGDSALYLCASSPTGGNEKLFFGSGTQLSVL.

Concerning this clone itself: This sample includes further DNA sequences coding for the same CDR3. This chain uses TRBV19 with TRBJ1-1; 12 bases agree with TRBD1. V lost 6 bases, J lost 0 bases, and 5 bases stayed unmatched. Germline V lookup: CDR1 LNHDA, CDR2 SQIVND (reference sequence). The CDR3 has 16 residues. CDR3 sequence: CASSIGTGGMNTEAFF. Here the CDR3 DNA reads TGTGCCAGTAGCATCGGGACAGGGGGCATGAACACTGAAGCTTTCTTT.

The J gene is TRBJ2-7, the V gene TRBV7-3, with TRBD1 identical over 12 bases. The germline CDR1 and CDR2 sequences are SGHTA and FQGTGA. V was pared by 5 bases and J by 3 bases, with 8 bases of the junction left unmatched. CDR3 length equals 16 residues. The CDR3 region has the DNA TGTGCCAGCAGCCCTTACGGGACAGGGGGCGACTACGAGCAGTACTTC. Translation: CASSPYGTGGDYEQYF.

J is TRBJ2-5 and V is TRBV9, with D tentatively TRBD1 (6 bases). This CDR3 region has 15 residues. Germline values: CDR1 SGDLS, CDR2 YYNGEE. Trimming took off 0 bases at V and 5 bases at J, with 14 bases between the two ends. The CDR3 here is CASSVGPGDLETQYF. In nucleotides, the CDR3 is TGTGCCAGCAGCGTAGGTCCAGGGGATCTGGAGACCCAGTACTTC.

The gene calls are TRBV15 and TRBJ2-1; D remains unclear. CDR1 and CDR2 (germline): LNHNV, YYDKDF (reference sequence). This CDR3 region has 14 residues. V was clipped by 0 bases and J by 10 bases, with 13 bases between them. CDR3 residues: CATSRDLVFGEQFF. CDR3 coding DNA: TGTGCCACCAGCAGAGATTTGGTTTTTGGGGAGCAGTTCTTC. The entire variable domain, with the rest obtained from reference TRBV15 and TRBJ2-1, is as follows: DAMVIQNPRYQVTQFGKPVTLSCSQTLNHNVMYWYQQKSSQAPKLLFHYYDKDFNNEADTPDNFQSRRPNTSFCFLDIRSPGLGDTAMYLCATSRDLVFGEQFFGPGTRLTVL.